This TCR beta chain originates from a study of early stage breast cancer tumors. Across the whole study: Of roughly 17 invasive breast tumors, around 13 were hormone receptor-positive, HER2-negative. Invasive lobular carcinomas made up about 30% of the 12 ER+/PR+/HER2- tumors. Samples were sequenced at 9 to 10-fold average coverage. Study conclusions and caveats: Bulk DNA sequencing of unsorted cells missed chain pairing and markers.

TCRdb's copy holds only in-frame clones and misses some; the assay was immunoSEQ multiplex PCR. The repertoire has 25,000 to 35,000 clones, around 75% of them found once; the top ten carry around 4.6%. Regarding this clone: Its specificity is not known.

Source material: blood. The TCR was taken from a person aged 35 to 50 with breast cancer.

CDR3 region: CASSRKPGQGTDTQYF. As DNA, the CDR3 is TGTGCCAGCTCACGGAAACCGGGACAGGGCACAGATACGCAGTATTTT. This rearrangement joins TRBV18 to TRBJ2-3, with 8 bases lining up with TRBD1. Trimming cost V 4 bases and J 1 base; bases outside gene matches: 7. This CDR3 region has 16 residues. Germline V CDR1 and CDR2: KGHSH, LQKENI. The full variable domain, with the rest looked up from reference TRBV18 and TRBJ2-3, is NAGVMQNPRHLVRRRGQEARLRCSPMKGHSHVYWYRQLPEEGLKFMVYLQKENIIDESGMPKERFSAEFPKEGPSILRIQQVVRGDSAAYFCASSRKPGQGTDTQYFGPGTRLTVL.